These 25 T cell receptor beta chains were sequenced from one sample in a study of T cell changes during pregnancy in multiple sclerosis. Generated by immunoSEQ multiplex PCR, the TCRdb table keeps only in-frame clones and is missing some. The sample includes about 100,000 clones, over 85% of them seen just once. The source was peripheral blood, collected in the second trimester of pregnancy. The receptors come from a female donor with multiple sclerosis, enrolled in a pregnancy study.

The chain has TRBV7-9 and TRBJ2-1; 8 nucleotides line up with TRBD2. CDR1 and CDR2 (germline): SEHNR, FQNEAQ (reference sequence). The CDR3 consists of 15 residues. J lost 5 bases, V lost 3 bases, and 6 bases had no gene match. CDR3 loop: CASSFTTSEHNEQFF. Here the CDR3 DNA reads TGTGCCAGCAGCTTCACGACTAGCGAACACAATGAGCAGTTCTTC.

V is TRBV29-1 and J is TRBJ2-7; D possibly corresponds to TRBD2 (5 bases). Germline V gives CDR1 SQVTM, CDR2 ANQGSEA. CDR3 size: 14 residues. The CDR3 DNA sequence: TGCAGTGCCGTTGAGGGTTTAAGCGCTAACGAGCAGTACTTC. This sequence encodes CSAVEGLSANEQYF.

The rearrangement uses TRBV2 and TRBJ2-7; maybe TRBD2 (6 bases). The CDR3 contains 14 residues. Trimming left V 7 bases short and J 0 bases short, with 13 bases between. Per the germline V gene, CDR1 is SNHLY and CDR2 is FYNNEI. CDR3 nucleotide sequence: TGTGCCAGCACCGGGACTTTCCTCTCCTACGAGCAGTACTTC. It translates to CASTGTFLSYEQYF.

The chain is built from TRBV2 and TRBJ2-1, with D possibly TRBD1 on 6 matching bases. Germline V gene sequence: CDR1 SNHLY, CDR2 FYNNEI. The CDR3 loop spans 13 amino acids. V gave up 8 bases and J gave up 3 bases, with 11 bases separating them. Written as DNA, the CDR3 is TGTGCCAGCTGCAGGGGCAGCTACAATGAGCAGTTCTTC. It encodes CASCRGSYNEQFF.

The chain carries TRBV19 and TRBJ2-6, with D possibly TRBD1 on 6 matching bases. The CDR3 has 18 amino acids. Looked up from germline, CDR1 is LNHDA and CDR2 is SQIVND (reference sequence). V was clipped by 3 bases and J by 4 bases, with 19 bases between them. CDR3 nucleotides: TGTGCCAGTAGTATCCGGGACACTTTACTTTCAGGGGCCAACGTCCTGACTTTC. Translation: CASSIRDTLLSGANVLTF.

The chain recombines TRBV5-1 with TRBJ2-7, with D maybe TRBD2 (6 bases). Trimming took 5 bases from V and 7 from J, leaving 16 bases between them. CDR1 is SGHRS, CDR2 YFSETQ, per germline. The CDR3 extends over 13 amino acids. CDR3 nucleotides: TGCGCCAGCAGTCTCGGGGGAAGGAGGGAGCAGTACTTC. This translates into CASSLGGRREQYF.

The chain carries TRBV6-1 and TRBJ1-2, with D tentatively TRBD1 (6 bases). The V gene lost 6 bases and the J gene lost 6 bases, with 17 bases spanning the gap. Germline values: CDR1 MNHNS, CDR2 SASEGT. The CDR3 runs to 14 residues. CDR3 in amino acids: CASSTRTVSDGYTF. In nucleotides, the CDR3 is TGTGCCAGCAGCACAAGGACAGTATCCGATGGCTACACCTTC.

The CDR3 here is CASSELRWGGTQYF. The DNA for the CDR3 is TGTGCCAGCAGTGAATTGAGGTGGGGGGGTACGCAGTATTTT. The rearrangement uses TRBV2 and TRBJ2-3; the match to TRBD2 covers 7 bases. The length of the CDR3 is 14 residues. The V gene end was trimmed by 2 bases and the J gene end by 8 bases; junction bases not matched to a gene: 7. Looked up from germline, CDR1 is SNHLY and CDR2 is FYNNEI.

The CDR3 sequence is CAISEGLEHSYEQYF. For the CDR3, the DNA is TGTGCCATCAGTGAAGGCCTGGAGCACTCCTACGAGCAGTACTTC. This rearrangement joins TRBV10-3 to TRBJ2-7, with D hard to call. The CDR3 is 15 residues long. Trimming took 3 bases from V and 0 from J, leaving 12 bases between them. CDR1 is ENHRY, CDR2 SYGVKD, per germline.

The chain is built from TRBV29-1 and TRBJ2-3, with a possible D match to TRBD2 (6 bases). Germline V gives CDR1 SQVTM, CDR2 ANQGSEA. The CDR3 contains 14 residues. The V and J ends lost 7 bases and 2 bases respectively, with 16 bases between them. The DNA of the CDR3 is TGCAGCGGGGGATATGGGACTTCCACAGATACGCAGTATTTT. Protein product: CSGGYGTSTDTQYF.

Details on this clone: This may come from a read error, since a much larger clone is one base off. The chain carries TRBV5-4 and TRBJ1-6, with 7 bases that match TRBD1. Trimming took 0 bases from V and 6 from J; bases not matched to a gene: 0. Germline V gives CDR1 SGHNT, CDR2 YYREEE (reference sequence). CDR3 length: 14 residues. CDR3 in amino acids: CASSLDRGNSPLHF. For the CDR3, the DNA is TGTGCCAGCAGCTTGGACAGGGGTAATTCACCCCTCCACTTT.

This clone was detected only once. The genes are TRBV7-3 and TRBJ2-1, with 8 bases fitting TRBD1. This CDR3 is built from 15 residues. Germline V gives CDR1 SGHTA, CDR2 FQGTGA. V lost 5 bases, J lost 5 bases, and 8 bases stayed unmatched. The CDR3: CASSERQGRNNEQFF. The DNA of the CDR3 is TGTGCCAGCAGCGAGCGACAGGGGAGAAACAATGAGCAGTTCTTC.

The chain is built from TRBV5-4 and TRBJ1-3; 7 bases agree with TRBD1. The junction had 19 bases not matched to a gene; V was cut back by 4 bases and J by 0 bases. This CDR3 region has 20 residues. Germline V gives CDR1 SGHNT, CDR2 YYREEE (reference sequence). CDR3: CASSLRKTAGQEFSGNTIYF. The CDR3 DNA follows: TGTGCCAGCAGCCTAAGAAAAACCGCCGGACAGGAATTCTCTGGAAACACCATATATTTT.

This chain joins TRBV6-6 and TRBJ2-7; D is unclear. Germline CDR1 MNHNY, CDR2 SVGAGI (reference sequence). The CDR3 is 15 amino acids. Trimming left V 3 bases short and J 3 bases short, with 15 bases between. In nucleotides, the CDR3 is TGTGCCAGCAGTTATATCCGAGACTCCAACTACGAGCAGTACTTC. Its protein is CASSYIRDSNYEQYF.

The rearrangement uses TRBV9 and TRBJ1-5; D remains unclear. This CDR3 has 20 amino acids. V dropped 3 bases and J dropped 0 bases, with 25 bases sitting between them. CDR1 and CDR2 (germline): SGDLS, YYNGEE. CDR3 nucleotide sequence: TGTGCCAGCAGCGGTAGTCGACTTGCCTACCGACCCTCTAGCAATCAGCCCCAGCATTTT. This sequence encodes CASSGSRLAYRPSSNQPQHF.

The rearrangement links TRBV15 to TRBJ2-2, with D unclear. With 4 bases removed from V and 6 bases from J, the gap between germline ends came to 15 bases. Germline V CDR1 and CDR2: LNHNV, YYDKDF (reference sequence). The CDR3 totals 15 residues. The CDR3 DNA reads TGTGCCACCAGCATCGGGTCCTCAAGCGCCGGGGAGCTGTTTTTT. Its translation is CATSIGSSSAGELFF.

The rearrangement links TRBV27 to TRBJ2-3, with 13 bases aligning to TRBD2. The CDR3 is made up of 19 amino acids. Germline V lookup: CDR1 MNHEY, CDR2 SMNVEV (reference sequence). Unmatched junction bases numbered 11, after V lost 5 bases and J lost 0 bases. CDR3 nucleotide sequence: TGTGCCAGCAGTACCGTTGGACTAGCGGGAGACCTCAGCACAGATACGCAGTATTTT. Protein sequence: CASSTVGLAGDLSTDTQYF.

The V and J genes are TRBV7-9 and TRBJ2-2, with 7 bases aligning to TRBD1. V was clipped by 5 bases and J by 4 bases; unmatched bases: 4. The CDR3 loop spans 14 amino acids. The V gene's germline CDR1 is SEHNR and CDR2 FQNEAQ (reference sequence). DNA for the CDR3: TGTGCCAGCAGCCGGGACAGAGGCACCGGGGAGCTGTTTTTT. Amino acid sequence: CASSRDRGTGELFF.

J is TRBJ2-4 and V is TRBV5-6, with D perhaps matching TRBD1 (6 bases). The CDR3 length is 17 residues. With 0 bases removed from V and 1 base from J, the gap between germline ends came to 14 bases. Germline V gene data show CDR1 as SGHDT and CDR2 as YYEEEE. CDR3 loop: CASSLGRGASAKNIQYF. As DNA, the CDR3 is TGTGCCAGCAGCTTGGGCAGGGGAGCGTCGGCCAAAAACATTCAGTACTTC.

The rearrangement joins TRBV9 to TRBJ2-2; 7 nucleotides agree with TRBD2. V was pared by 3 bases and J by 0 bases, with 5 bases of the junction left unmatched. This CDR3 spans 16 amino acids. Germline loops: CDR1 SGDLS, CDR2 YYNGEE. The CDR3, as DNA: TGTGCCAGCAGCGGGGGGGGTTCCCCGAACACCGGGGAGCTGTTTTTT. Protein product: CASSGGGSPNTGELFF.

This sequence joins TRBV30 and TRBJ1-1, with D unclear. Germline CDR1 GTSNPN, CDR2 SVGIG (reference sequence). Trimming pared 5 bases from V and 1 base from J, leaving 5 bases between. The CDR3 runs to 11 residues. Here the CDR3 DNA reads TGTGCCTGGGACAAGAACACTGAAGCTTTCTTT. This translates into CAWDKNTEAFF.

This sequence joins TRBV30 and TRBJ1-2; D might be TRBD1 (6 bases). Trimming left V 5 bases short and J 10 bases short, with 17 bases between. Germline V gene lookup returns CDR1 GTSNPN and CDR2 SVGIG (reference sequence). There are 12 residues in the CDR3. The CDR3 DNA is TGTGCCTGGCCAACCTCCAGGGGTGTCTACACCTTC. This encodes CAWPTSRGVYTF.

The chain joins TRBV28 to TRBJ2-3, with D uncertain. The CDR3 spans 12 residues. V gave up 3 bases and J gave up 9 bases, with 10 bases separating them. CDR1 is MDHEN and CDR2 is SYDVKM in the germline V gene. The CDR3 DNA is TGTGCCAGCAGTTTGAGCCCCCGAACGCAGTATTTT. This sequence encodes CASSLSPRTQYF.

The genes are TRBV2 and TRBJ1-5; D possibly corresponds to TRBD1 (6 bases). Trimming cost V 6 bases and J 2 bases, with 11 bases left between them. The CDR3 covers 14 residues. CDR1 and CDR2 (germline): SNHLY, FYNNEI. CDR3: CASRSGARNQPQHF. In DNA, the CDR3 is TGTGCCAGCAGGTCAGGGGCGCGCAATCAGCCCCAGCATTTT.

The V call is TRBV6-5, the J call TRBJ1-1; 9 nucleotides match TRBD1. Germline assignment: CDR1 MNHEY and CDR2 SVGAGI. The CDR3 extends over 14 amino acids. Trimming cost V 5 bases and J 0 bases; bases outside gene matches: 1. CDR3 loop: CASSRDRVNTEAFF. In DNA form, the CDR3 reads TGTGCCAGCAGTCGGGACAGGGTGAACACTGAAGCTTTCTTT.